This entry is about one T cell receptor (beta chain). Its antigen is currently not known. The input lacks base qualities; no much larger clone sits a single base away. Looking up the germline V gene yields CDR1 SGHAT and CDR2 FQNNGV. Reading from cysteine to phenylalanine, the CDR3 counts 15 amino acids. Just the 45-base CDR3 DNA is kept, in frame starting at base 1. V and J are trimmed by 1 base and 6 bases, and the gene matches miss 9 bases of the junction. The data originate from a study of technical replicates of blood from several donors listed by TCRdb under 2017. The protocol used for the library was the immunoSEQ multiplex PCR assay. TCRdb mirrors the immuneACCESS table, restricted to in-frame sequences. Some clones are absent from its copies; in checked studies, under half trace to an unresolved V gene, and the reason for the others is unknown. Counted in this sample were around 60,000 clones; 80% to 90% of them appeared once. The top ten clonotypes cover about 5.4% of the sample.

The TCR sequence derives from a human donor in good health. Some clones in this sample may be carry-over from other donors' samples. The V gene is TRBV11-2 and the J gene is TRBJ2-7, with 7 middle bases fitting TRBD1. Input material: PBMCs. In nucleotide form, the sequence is TGTGCCAGCAGCTTAGTAGGGGGCAGGAGCACCGAGCAGTACTTC. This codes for CASSLVGGRSTEQYF.